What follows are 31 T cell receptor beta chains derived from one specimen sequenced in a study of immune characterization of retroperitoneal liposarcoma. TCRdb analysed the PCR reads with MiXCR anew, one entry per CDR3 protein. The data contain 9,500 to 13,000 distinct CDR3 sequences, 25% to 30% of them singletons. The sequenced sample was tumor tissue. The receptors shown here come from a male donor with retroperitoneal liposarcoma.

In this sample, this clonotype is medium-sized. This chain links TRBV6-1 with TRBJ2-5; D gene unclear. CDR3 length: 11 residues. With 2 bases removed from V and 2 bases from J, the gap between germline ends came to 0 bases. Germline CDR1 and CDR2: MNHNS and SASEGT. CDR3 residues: CASSEQETQYF. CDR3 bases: TGTGCCAGCAGTGAACAAGAGACCCAGTACTTC.

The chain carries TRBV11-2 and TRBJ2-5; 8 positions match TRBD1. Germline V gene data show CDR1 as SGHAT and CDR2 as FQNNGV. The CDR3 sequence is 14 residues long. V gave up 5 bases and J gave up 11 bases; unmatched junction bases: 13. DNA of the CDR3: TGTGCCAGCAGCCCTTGGACAGGGAACAATGAGCAGTACTTC. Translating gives CASSPWTGNNEQYF.

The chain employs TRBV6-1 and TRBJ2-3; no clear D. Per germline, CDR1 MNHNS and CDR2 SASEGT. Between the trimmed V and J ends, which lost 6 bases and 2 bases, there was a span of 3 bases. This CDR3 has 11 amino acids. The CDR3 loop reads CASRYTDTQYF. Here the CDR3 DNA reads TGTGCCAGCAGGTACACAGATACGCAGTATTTT.

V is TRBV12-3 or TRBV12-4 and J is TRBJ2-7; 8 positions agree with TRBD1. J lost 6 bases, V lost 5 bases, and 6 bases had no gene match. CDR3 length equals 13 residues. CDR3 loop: CASSTPDRAEQYF. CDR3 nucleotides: TGTGCCAGCAGTACACCGGACAGGGCCGAGCAGTACTTC.

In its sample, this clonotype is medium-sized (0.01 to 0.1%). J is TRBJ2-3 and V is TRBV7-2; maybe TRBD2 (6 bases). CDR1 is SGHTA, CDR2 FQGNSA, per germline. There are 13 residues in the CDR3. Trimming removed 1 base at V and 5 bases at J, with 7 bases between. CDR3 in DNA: TGTGCCAGCAGCTTAGTCGGGGGAGATACGCAGTATTTT. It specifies CASSLVGGDTQYF. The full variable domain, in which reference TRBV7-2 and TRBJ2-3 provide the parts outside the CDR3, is GAGVSQSPSNKVTEKGKDVELRCDPISGHTALYWYRQSLGQGLEFLIYFQGNSAPDKSGLPSDRFSAERTGGSVSTLTIQRTQQEDSAVYLCASSLVGGDTQYFGPGTRLTVL.

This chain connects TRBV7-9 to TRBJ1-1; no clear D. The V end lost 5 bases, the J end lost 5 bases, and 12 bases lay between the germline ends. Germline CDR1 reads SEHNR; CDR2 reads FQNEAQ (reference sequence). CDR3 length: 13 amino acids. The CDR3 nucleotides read TGTGCCAGCAGCCCCATCGGGGAAACTGAAGCTTTCTTT. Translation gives CASSPIGETEAFF.

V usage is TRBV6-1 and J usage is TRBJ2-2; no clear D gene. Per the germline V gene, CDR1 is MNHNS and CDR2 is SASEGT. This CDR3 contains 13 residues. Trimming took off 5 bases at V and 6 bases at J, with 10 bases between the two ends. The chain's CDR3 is CASSWTDPGELFF. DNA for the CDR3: TGTGCCAGCAGTTGGACGGACCCCGGGGAGCTGTTTTTT.

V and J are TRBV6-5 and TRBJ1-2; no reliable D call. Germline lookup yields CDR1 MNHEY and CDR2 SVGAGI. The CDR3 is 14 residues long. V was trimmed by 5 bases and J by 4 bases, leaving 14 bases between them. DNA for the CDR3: TGTGCCAGCAGTAGAACGACCGCCGGCTATGGCTACACCTTC. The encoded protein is CASSRTTAGYGYTF.

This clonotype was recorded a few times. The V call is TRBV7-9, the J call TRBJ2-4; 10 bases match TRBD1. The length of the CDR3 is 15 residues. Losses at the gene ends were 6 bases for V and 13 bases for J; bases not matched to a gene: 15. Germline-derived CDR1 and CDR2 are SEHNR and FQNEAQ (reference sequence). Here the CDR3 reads CASRRSGTGDNEQYF. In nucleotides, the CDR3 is TGTGCCAGCAGACGAAGCGGGACAGGGGACAATGAGCAGTACTTC.

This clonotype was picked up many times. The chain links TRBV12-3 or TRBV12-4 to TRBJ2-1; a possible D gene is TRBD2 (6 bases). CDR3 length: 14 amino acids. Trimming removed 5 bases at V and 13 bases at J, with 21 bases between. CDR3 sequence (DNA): TGTGCCAGCAGTCCGGGCGGGGACCTAGAGACCCAGTTCTTC. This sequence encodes CASSPGGDLETQFF.

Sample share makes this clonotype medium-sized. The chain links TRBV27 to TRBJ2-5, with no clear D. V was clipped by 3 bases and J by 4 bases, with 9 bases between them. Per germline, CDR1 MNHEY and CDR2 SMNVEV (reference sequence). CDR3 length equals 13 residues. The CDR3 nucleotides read TGTGCCAGCAGTTTTACTCCGGGAGAGACCCAGTACTTC. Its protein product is CASSFTPGETQYF.

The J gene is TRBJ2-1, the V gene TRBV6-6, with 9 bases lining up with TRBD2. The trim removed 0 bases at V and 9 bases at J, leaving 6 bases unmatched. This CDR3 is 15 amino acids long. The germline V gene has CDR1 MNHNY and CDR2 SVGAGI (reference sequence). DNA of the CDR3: TGTGCCAGCAGTTACTCAGGCGGGAGGGCCTCTGAGCAGTTCTTC. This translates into CASSYSGGRASEQFF.

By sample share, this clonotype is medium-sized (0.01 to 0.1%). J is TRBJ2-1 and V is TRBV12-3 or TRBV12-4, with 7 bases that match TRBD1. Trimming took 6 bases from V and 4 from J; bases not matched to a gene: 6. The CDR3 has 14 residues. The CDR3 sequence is CASRQGTVYNEQFF. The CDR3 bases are TGTGCCAGCAGACAAGGGACAGTATACAATGAGCAGTTCTTC.

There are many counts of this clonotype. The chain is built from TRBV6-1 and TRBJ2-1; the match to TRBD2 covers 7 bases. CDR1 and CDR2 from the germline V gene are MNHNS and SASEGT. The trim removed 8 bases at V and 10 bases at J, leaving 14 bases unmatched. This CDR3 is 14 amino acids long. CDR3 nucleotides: TGTGCCAGCGCTGGTGGGGCGGGAGTTCAGGAGCAGTTCTTC. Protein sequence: CASAGGAGVQEQFF.

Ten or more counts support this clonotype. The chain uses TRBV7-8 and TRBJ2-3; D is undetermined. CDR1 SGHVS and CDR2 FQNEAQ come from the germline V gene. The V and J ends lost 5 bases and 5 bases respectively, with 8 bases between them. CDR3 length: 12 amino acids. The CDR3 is CASSLLRDTQYF. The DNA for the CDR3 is TGTGCCAGCAGCCTTCTCAGAGATACGCAGTATTTT.

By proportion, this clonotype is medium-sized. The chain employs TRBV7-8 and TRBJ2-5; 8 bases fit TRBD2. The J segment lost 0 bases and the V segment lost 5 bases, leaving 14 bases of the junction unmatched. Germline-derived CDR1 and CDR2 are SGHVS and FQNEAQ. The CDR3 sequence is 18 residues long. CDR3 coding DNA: TGTGCCAGCAGCGCAAATAGGCGGGGGGCCCAGTACCAAGAGACCCAGTACTTC. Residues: CASSANRRGAQYQETQYF.

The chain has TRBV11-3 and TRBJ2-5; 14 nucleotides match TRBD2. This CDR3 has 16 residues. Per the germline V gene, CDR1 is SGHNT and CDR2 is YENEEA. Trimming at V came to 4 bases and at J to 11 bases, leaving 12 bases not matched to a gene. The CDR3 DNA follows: TGTGCCAGCAGCTCTCGACTAGCGGGGGGGATAGATGAGCAGTACTTC. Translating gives CASSSRLAGGIDEQYF.

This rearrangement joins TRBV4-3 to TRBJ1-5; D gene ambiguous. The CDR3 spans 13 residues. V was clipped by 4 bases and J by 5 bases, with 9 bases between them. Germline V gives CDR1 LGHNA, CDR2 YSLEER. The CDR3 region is CASSLTGDQPQHF. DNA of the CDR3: TGCGCCAGCAGCCTTACTGGAGATCAGCCCCAGCATTTT.

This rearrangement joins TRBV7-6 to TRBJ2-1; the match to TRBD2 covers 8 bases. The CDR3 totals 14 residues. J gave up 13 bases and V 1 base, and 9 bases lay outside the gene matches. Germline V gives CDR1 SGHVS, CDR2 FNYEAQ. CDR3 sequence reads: CASSLGTSYETQFF. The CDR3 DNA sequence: TGTGCCAGCAGCTTAGGGACTAGCTATGAGACCCAGTTCTTC.

DNA for the CDR3: TGTGCCAGCAGCAAAGCGGGGGGGTACAATGAGCAGTACTTC. Protein sequence: CASSKAGGYNEQYF. The genes are TRBV11-3 and TRBJ2-1; 10 positions match TRBD2. The DNA end favors TRBJ2-7, so the J call may be wrong. Germline V gene lookup returns CDR1 SGHNT and CDR2 YENEEA. This CDR3 is 14 amino acids long.

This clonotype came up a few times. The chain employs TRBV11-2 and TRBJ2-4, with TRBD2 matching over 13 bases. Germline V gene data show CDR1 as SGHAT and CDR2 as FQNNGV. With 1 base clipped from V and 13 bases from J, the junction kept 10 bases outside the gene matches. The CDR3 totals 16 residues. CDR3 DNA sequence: TGTGCCAGCAGCTTAGCCGGACTAGCGGGAGTTGGAGAGCAGTACTTC. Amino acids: CASSLAGLAGVGEQYF.

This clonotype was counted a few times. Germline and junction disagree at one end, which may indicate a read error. The CDR3 spells CASTDTGEVLGKLYF. CDR3 bases: TGTGCCAGCACCGATACCGGGGAGGTCTTGGGGAAACTGTATTTT. The rearrangement joins TRBV6-1 to TRBJ1-4; D remains unclear. CDR1 is MNHNS and CDR2 is SASEGT in the germline V gene. The CDR3 consists of 15 residues.

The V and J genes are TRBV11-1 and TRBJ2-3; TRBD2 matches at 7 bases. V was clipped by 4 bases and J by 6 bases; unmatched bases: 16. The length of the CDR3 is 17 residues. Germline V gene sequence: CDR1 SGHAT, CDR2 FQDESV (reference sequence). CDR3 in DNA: TGTGCCAGCAGCTACGGCCGGACTAGTCTCCCCCTCGATACGCAGTATTTT. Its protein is CASSYGRTSLPLDTQYF.

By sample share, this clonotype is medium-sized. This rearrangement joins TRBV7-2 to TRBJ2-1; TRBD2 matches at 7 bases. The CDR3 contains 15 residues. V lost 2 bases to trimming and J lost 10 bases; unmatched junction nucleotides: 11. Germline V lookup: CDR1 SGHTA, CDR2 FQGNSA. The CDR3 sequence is CASSLKPSGTHEQFF. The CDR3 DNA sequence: TGTGCCAGCAGCTTAAAGCCTAGCGGTACTCACGAGCAGTTCTTC. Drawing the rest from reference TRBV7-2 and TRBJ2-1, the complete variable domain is GAGVSQSPSNKVTEKGKDVELRCDPISGHTALYWYRQSLGQGLEFLIYFQGNSAPDKSGLPSDRFSAERTGGSVSTLTIQRTQQEDSAVYLCASSLKPSGTHEQFFGPGTRLTVL.

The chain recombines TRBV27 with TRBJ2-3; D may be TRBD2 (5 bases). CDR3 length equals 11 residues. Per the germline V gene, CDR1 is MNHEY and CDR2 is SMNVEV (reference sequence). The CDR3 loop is CAVLVSDTQYF. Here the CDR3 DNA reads TGTGCTGTACTAGTTTCAGATACGCAGTATTTT.

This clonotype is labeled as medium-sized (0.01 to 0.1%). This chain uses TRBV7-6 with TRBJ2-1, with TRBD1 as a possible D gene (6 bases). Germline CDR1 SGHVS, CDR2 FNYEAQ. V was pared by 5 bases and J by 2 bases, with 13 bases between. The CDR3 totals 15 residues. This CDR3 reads CASSADRPPYNEQFF. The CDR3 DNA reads TGTGCCAGCAGCGCCGACAGGCCCCCCTACAATGAGCAGTTCTTC.

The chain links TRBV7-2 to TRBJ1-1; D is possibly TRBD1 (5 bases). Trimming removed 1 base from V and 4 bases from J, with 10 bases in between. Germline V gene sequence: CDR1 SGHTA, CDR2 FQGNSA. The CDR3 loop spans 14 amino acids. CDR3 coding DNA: TGTGCCAGCAGCTTAGGGGGCCCCAGCACTGAAGCTTTCTTT. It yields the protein CASSLGGPSTEAFF.

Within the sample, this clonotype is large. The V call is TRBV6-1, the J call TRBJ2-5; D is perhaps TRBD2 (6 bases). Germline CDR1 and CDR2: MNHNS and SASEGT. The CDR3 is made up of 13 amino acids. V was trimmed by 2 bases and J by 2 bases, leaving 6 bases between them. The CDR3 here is CASSEREQETQYF. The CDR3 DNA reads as TGTGCCAGCAGTGAACGGGAGCAAGAGACCCAGTACTTC.

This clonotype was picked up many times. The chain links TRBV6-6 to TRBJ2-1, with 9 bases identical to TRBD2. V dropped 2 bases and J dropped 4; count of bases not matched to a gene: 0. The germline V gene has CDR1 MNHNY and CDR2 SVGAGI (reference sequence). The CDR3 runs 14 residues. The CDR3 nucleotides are TGTGCCAGCAGTTACCTAGCGGGGTACAATGAGCAGTTCTTC. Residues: CASSYLAGYNEQFF.

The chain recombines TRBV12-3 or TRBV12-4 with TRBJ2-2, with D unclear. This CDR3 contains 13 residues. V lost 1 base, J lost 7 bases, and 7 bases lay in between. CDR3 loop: CASSLGVDGELFF. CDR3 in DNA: TGTGCCAGCAGTTTAGGGGTCGACGGGGAGCTGTTTTTT.

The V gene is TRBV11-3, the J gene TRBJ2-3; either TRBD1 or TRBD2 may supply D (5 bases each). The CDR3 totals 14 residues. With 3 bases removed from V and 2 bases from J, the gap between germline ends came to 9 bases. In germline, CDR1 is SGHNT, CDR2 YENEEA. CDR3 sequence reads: CASSFEGPTDTQYF. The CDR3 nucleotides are TGTGCCAGCAGCTTTGAGGGGCCCACAGATACGCAGTATTTT.